One sample yielded the 22 T cell receptor beta chains listed below, sequenced in a study of human T cells and chemical hapten exposure. TCRdb recomputed calls from the RACE reads with MiXCR, one row per CDR3 protein. The sample includes 330,000 or so distinct CDR3 sequences, about 6% of them seen just once. Documented time point: patch test 2, 6 weeks after DPC sensitization. Treatment in this sample: therapeutic diphenylcyclopropenone sensitization with weekly scalp DPC. Here the sequenced sample was whole blood, taken in connection with sensitization to the hapten diphenylcyclopropenone (DPC). Receptor source: a woman younger than 30 with alopecia areata. Some clones in this sample may be carry-over from other donors' samples.

The V call is TRBV4-3, the J call TRBJ2-7; D is undetermined. CDR1 and CDR2 (germline): LGHNA, YSLEER. Trimming took off 0 bases at V and 2 bases at J, with 14 bases between the two ends. The CDR3 is 16 amino acids. CDR3 region: CASSQDYFADTYEQYF. The CDR3 bases are TGCGCCAGCAGCCAAGATTATTTCGCCGATACCTACGAGCAGTACTTC.

This clonotype has more than one count but fewer than ten. The genes are TRBV7-9 and TRBJ2-1, with a weak D call TRBD2 (6 bases). V was trimmed by 5 bases and J by 6 bases, leaving 11 bases between them. This CDR3 has 13 residues. Germline loops: CDR1 SEHNR, CDR2 FQNEAQ (reference sequence). The CDR3 spells CASSPTGGNEQFF. The CDR3, as DNA: TGTGCCAGCAGCCCCACCGGGGGCAATGAGCAGTTCTTC.

This rearrangement joins TRBV5-6 to TRBJ2-3; TRBD2 aligns across 11 bases. The CDR3 covers 16 residues. Looked up from germline, CDR1 is SGHDT and CDR2 is YYEEEE. The junction had 6 bases not matched to a gene; V was cut back by 2 bases and J by 4 bases. CDR3 sequence reads: CASSFFSGGVADTQYF. Here the CDR3 DNA reads TGTGCCAGCAGCTTCTTTAGCGGGGGGGTCGCAGATACGCAGTATTTT.

This rearrangement joins TRBV20-1 to TRBJ1-6; TRBD1 is a possible D gene (5 bases). V was cut by 6 bases and J by 5 bases, with 14 bases left in between. In germline, CDR1 is DFQATT, CDR2 SNEGSKA (reference sequence). This CDR3 spans 14 amino acids. CDR3 DNA sequence: TGCAGTGCCAGCCCAGGGACCAATAATTCACCCCTCCACTTT. Residues: CSASPGTNNSPLHF.

Ten or more counts support this clonotype. The chain uses TRBV12-3 or TRBV12-4 and TRBJ1-2; D may be TRBD1 (5 bases). CDR3 size: 15 residues. V lost 6 bases, J lost 1 base, and 15 bases lay in between. CDR3 DNA sequence: TGTGCCAGCAGCGTCATCAGAGGGGATAACTATGGCTACACCTTC. Translated: CASSVIRGDNYGYTF.

This clonotype occurred many times. The chain carries TRBV12-3 or TRBV12-4 and TRBJ1-2; 11 nucleotides align to TRBD1. The CDR3 is 15 amino acids. V lost 1 base and J lost 5; bases outside the gene matches: 3. DNA of the CDR3: TGTGCCAGCAGTTTAGGGACAGGGGGCTGGTATGGCTACACCTTC. The encoded protein is CASSLGTGGWYGYTF.

Ten or more counts support this clonotype. The chain employs TRBV5-1 and TRBJ2-7; D is perhaps TRBD1 (6 bases). This CDR3 is built from 15 residues. Trimming removed 1 base from V and 3 bases from J, with 14 bases in between. Germline CDR1 is SGHRS and CDR2 is YFSETQ. CDR3 loop: CASSLSTGLLYEQYF. The CDR3 coding sequence is TGCGCCAGCAGCTTGAGCACAGGGCTTCTCTACGAGCAGTACTTC. The full variable domain, rest sourced from reference TRBV5-1 and TRBJ2-7, is KAGVTQTPRYLIKTRGQQVTLSCSPISGHRSVSWYQQTPGQGLQFLFEYFSETQRNKGNFPGRFSGRQFSNSRSEMNVSTLELGDSALYLCASSLSTGLLYEQYFGPGTRLTVT.

This clonotype occurred a few times. The chain joins TRBV7-9 to TRBJ2-7, with D unclear. V was trimmed by 3 bases and J by 2 bases, leaving 11 bases between them. CDR1 and CDR2 (germline): SEHNR, FQNEAQ (reference sequence). The CDR3 is 14 amino acids. CDR3 sequence: CASSFSLSAYEQYF. DNA for the CDR3: TGTGCCAGCAGCTTCAGTCTATCAGCCTACGAGCAGTACTTC.

J is TRBJ1-5 and V is TRBV28; 7 bases agree with TRBD1. Looked up from germline, CDR1 is MDHEN and CDR2 is SYDVKM. Trimming at V came to 6 bases and at J to 1 base, leaving 6 bases not matched to a gene. The CDR3 length is 15 residues. This CDR3 is CASRRQGISNQPQHF. Written as DNA, the CDR3 is TGTGCCAGCAGGAGACAGGGAATCAGCAATCAGCCCCAGCATTTT.

This clonotype was counted only a few times. V gene TRBV27 combines with J gene TRBJ2-3; D ambiguous. Trimming removed 8 bases from V and 3 bases from J, with 12 bases in between. Germline CDR1 reads MNHEY; CDR2 reads SMNVEV (reference sequence). The CDR3 covers 13 residues. The CDR3 DNA reads as TGTGCCAGCTATCGCAGGCCGACAGATACGCAGTATTTT. Its protein product is CASYRRPTDTQYF.

V gene TRBV6-5 combines with J gene TRBJ1-2; D remains ambiguous. Germline CDR1 is MNHEY and CDR2 is SVGAGI. The CDR3 covers 15 residues. V was clipped by 8 bases and J by 1 base, with 17 bases between them. CDR3: CASGEESKRNYGYTF. In nucleotides, the CDR3 is TGTGCCAGCGGGGAAGAGAGTAAACGTAACTATGGCTACACCTTC.

There are a few counts of this clonotype. The V call is TRBV6-6, the J call TRBJ2-5, with a tentative D call TRBD2 (5 bases). Germline V gene data show CDR1 as MNHNY and CDR2 as SVGAGI (reference sequence). CDR3 size: 15 residues. V gave up 7 bases and J gave up 6 bases, with 21 bases separating them. The CDR3, as DNA: TGTGCCAGCAAACCCCCCGGAGGTGATAGAAAGACCCAGTACTTC. Its protein is CASKPPGGDRKTQYF.

The V call is TRBV6-5, the J call TRBJ2-1; TRBD2 matches 11 bases. CDR1 MNHEY and CDR2 SVGAGI come from the germline V gene. The CDR3 contains 17 residues. V gave up 2 bases and J gave up 8 bases; unmatched junction bases: 11. The CDR3 sequence is CASSYRELAGVGDEQFF. CDR3 nucleotide sequence: TGTGCCAGCAGTTACCGTGAACTAGCGGGGGTAGGGGATGAGCAGTTCTTC.

This clonotype has a handful of counts. V and J are TRBV13 and TRBJ2-3; a possible D gene is TRBD1 (5 bases). Germline values: CDR1 PRHDT, CDR2 FYEKMQ (reference sequence). The V gene lost 3 bases and the J gene lost 6 bases, with 13 bases spanning the gap. The CDR3 loop spans 14 amino acids. Written as DNA, the CDR3 is TGTGCCAGCAGCTTCAGGGATGAGACGGATACGCAGTATTTT. Translating it yields CASSFRDETDTQYF. The full variable domain, with the rest looked up from reference TRBV13 and TRBJ2-3, is AAGVIQSPRHLIKEKRETATLKCYPIPRHDTVYWYQQGPGQDPQFLISFYEKMQSDKGSIPDRFSAQQFSDYHSELNMSSLELGDSALYFCASSFRDETDTQYFGPGTRLTVL.

CDR3 DNA: TGTGCCGTTACGGAAAAGGACTACGAGCAGTACTTC. Translating it yields CAVTEKDYEQYF. The chain is built from TRBV28 and TRBJ2-7; D unresolved. This CDR3 has 12 residues. Germline-derived CDR1 and CDR2 are MDHEN and SYDVKM. V was trimmed by 11 bases and J by 3 bases, leaving 14 bases between them.

In this sample, this clonotype turned up many times. The chain couples TRBV7-9 to TRBJ1-1, with D uncertain. Trimming removed 6 bases at V and 5 bases at J, with 13 bases between. Germline V gene lookup returns CDR1 SEHNR and CDR2 FQNEAQ (reference sequence). The CDR3 runs to 13 residues. The CDR3 protein is CASRDRKGTEAFF. CDR3 DNA sequence: TGTGCCAGCAGGGATCGGAAGGGAACTGAAGCTTTCTTT.

This clonotype was observed many times. The chain couples TRBV20-1 to TRBJ2-7, with D hard to call. Germline CDR1 is DFQATT and CDR2 is SNEGSKA (reference sequence). The V gene lost 2 bases and the J gene lost 3 bases, with 8 bases spanning the gap. This CDR3 is 12 amino acids long. The CDR3 bases are TGCAGTGCTAGAACTCCGAGCTACGAGCAGTACTTC. It codes for CSARTPSYEQYF.

There are a few counts of this clonotype. The chain uses TRBV29-1 and TRBJ2-7, with D perhaps TRBD1 (6 bases). V lost 0 bases to trimming and J lost 2 bases, with 26 bases between them. Germline V CDR1 and CDR2: SQVTM, ANQGSEA. CDR3 length: 19 amino acids. The chain's CDR3 is CSVEDLFRTGTPKAYEQYF. The CDR3 DNA reads as TGCAGCGTTGAAGACCTTTTTCGGACCGGGACACCAAAGGCCTACGAGCAGTACTTC.

This clonotype was seen ten or more times. V gene TRBV28 combines with J gene TRBJ2-7; D may match TRBD1 or TRBD2 (5 bases each). Germline values: CDR1 MDHEN, CDR2 SYDVKM. V lost 6 bases, J lost 1 base, and 10 bases lay in between. CDR3 length: 13 amino acids. For the CDR3, the DNA is TGTGCCAGCAGCGTTGGGGGTTCCTACGAGCAGTACTTC. Its translation: CASSVGGSYEQYF.

The J gene is TRBJ2-1, the V gene TRBV7-2; 8 bases agree with TRBD2. Trimming removed 3 bases from V and 2 bases from J; junction bases left unmatched: 3. This CDR3 has 15 residues. Germline V CDR1 and CDR2: SGHTA, FQGNSA. The CDR3 loop reads CASSFTSGPYNEQFF. In nucleotides, the CDR3 is TGTGCCAGCAGCTTCACTAGCGGTCCCTACAATGAGCAGTTCTTC.

In this sample, this clonotype turned up many times. The gene calls are TRBV4-1 and TRBJ1-2; TRBD1 might be the D (5 bases). The germline V and J ends were trimmed by 0 bases and 4 bases, with 12 bases remaining between them. This CDR3 spans 15 amino acids. Germline loops: CDR1 MGHRA, CDR2 YSYEKL. The CDR3 is CASSQEDTGFYGYTF. CDR3 bases: TGCGCCAGCAGCCAAGAAGACACAGGATTCTATGGCTACACCTTC.

This clonotype was counted ten times or more. The chain has TRBV7-6 and TRBJ2-3; 8 bases are shared with TRBD1. CDR3 length equals 15 residues. Germline V lookup: CDR1 SGHVS, CDR2 FNYEAQ. The trim removed 4 bases at V and 7 bases at J, leaving 10 bases unmatched. The CDR3 region has the DNA TGTGCCAGCAGCTCCGCGTCAGGGGGCAGAAATACGCAGTATTTT. Translating it yields CASSSASGGRNTQYF.